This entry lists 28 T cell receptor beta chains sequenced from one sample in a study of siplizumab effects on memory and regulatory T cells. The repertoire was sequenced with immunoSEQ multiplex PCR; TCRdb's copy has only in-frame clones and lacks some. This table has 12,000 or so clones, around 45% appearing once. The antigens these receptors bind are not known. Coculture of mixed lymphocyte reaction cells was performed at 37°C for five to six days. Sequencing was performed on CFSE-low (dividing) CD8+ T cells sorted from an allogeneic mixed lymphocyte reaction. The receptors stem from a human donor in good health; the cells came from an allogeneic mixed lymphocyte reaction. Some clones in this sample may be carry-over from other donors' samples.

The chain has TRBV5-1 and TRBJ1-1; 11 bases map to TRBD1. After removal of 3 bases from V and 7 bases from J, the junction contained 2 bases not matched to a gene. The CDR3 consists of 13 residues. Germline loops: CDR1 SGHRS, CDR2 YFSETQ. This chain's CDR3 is CASSWGTGGEAFF. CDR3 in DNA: TGCGCCAGCAGCTGGGGGACAGGGGGTGAAGCTTTCTTT.

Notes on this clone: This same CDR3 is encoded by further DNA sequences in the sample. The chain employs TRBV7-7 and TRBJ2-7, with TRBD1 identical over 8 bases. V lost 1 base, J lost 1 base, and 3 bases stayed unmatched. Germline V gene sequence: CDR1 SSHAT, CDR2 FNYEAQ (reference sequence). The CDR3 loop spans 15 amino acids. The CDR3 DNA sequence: TGTGCCAGCAGCTTAGGACAGGGGCCGTCCTACGAGCAGTACTTC. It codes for CASSLGQGPSYEQYF.

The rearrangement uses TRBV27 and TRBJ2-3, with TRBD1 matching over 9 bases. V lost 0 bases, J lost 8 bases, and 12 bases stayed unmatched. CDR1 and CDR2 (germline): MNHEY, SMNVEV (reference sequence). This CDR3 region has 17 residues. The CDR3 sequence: CASSLSLGQGILGTQYF. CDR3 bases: TGTGCCAGCAGTTTATCACTCGGACAGGGGATTCTTGGTACGCAGTATTTT.

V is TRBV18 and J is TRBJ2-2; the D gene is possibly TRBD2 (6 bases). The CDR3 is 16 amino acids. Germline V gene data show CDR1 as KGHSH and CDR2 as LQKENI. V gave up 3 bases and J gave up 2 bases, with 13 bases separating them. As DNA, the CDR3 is TGTGCCAGCTCACCCTTCGGGACTCTAAACACCGGGGAGCTGTTTTTT. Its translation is CASSPFGTLNTGELFF.

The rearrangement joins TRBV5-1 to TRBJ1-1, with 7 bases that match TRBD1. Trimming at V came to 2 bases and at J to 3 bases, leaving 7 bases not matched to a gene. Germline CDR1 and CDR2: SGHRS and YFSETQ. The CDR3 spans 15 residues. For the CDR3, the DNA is TGCGCCAGCAGCTTTATGACAGGGCGGGACACTGAAGCTTTCTTT. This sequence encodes CASSFMTGRDTEAFF.

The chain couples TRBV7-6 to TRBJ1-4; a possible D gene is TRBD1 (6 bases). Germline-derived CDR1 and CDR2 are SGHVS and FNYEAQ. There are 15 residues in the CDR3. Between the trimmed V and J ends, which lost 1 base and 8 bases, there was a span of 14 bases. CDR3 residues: CASSLVLQGEEKLFF. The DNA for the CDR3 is TGTGCCAGCAGCTTAGTCCTACAGGGTGAGGAAAAACTGTTTTTT.

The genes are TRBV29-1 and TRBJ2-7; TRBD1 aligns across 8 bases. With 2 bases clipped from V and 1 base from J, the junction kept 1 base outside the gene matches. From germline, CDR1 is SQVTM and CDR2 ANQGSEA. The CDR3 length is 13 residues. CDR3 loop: CSVETGGSYEQYF. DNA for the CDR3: TGCAGCGTTGAAACAGGGGGATCCTACGAGCAGTACTTC.

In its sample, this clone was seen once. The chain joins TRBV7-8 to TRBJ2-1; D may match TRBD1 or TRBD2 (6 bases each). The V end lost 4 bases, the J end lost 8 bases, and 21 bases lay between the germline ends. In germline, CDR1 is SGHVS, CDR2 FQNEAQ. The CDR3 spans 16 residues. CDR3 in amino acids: CASSSLRGTSAYEQFF. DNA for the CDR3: TGTGCCAGCAGCTCCTTACGCGGGACATCCGCCTATGAGCAGTTCTTC.

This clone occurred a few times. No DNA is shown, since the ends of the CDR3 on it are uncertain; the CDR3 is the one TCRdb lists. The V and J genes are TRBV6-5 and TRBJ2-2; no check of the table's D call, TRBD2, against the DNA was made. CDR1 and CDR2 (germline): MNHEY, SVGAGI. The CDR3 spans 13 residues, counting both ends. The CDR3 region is CASSYFGAGELFF.

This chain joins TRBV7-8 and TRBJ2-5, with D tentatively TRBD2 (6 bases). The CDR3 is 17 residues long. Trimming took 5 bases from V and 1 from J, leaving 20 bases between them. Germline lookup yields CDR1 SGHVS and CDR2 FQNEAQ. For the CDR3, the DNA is TGTGCCAGCAGCACCGGAGGGTGGCAGGGAAGCCAAGAGACCCAGTACTTC. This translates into CASSTGGWQGSQETQYF.

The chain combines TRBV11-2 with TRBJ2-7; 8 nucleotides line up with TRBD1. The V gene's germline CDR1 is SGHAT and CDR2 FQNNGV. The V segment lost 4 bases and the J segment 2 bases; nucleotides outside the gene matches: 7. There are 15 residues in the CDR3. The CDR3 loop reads CASSSSTGDPYEQYF. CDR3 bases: TGTGCCAGCAGCTCATCGACAGGGGATCCCTACGAGCAGTACTTC.

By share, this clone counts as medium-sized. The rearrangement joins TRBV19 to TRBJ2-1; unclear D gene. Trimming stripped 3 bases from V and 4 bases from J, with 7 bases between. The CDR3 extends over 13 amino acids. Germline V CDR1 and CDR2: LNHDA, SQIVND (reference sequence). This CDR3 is CASSISSYNEQFF. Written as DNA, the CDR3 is TGTGCCAGTAGTATTAGTAGTTACAATGAGCAGTTCTTC.

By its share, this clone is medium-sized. Here the CDR3 reads CASSFGTPATNEKLFF. In DNA, the CDR3 is TGTGCCAGCAGCTTCGGGACACCGGCAACTAATGAAAAACTGTTTTTT. The gene calls are TRBV5-4 and TRBJ1-4; a weak D match, TRBD1 (6 bases). Germline loops: CDR1 SGHNT, CDR2 YYREEE (reference sequence). Trimming removed 2 bases at V and 0 bases at J, with 11 bases between. The CDR3 runs to 16 residues. The whole variable domain, remainder taken from reference TRBV5-4 and TRBJ1-4, is ETGVTQSPTHLIKTRGQQVTLRCSSQSGHNTVSWYQQALGQGPQFIFQYYREEENGRGNFPPRFSGLQFPNYSSELNVNALELDDSALYLCASSFGTPATNEKLFFGSGTQLSVL.

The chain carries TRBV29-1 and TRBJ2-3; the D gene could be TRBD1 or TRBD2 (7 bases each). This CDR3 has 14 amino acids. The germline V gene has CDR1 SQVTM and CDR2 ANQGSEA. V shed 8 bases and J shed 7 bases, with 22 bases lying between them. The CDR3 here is CSLGGGGSGNTQYF. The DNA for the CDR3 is TGCAGCCTCGGAGGGGGCGGGAGTGGAAATACGCAGTATTTT.

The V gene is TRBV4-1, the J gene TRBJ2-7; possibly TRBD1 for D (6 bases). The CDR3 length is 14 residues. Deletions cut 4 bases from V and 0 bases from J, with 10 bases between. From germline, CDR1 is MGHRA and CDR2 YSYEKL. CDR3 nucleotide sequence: TGCGCCAGCAGCCCCATGGACAGCTCCTACGAGCAGTACTTC. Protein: CASSPMDSSYEQYF.

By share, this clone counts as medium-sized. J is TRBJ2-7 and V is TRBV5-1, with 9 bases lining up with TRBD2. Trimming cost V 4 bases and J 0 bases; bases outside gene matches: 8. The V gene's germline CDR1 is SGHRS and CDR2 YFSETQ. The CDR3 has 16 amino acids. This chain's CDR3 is CASSPEGGGGSYEQYF. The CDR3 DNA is TGCGCCAGCAGCCCGGAGGGCGGGGGGGGCTCCTACGAGCAGTACTTC.

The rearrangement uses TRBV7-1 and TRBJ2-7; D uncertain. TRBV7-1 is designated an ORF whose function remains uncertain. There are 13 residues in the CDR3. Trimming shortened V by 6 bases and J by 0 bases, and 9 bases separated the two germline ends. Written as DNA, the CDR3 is TGTGCCAGCAGTCCAGAGGACTCCTACGAGCAGTACTTC. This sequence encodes CASSPEDSYEQYF.

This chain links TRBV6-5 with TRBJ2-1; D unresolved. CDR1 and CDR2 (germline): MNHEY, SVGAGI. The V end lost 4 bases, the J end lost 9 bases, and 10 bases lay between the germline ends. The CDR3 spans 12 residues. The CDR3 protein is CASSSQLTEQFF. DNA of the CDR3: TGTGCCAGCAGTTCCCAACTTACTGAGCAGTTCTTC.

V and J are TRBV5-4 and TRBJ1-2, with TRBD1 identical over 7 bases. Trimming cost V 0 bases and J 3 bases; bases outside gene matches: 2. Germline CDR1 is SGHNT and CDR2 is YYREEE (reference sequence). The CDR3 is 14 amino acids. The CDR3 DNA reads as TGTGCCAGCAGCTTGGACCAGGGGGACTATGGCTACACCTTC. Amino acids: CASSLDQGDYGYTF.

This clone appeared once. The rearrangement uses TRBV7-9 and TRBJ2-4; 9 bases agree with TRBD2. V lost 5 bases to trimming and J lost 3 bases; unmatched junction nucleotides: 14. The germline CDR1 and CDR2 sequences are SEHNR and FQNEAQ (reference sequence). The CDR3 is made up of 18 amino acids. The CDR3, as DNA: TGTGCCAGCAGCCCCCGGGGCGGGGGGGCCGGTGACAAAAACATTCAGTACTTC. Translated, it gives CASSPRGGGAGDKNIQYF.

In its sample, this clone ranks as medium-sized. CDR3 bases: TGTGCCAGCAGACAGGGACAGGGGGGCTACGAGCAGTACTTC. Residues: CASRQGQGGYEQYF. The genes are TRBV6-1 and TRBJ2-7; 11 bases agree with TRBD1. The CDR3 is 14 residues long. Germline CDR1 is MNHNS and CDR2 is SASEGT. The ends lost 6 bases at V and 3 bases at J; junction bases unmatched: 4.

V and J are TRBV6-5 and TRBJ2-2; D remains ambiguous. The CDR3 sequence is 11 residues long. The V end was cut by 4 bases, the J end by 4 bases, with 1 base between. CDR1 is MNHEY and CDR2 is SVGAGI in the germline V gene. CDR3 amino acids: CASSFTGELFF. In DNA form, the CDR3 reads TGTGCCAGCAGTTTCACCGGGGAGCTGTTTTTT.

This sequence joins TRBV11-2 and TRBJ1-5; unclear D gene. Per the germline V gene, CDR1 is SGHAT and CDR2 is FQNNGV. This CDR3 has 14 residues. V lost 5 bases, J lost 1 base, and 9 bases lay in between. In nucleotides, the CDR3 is TGTGCCAGCAGCCCCGGGGTGAGCAATCAGCCCCAGCATTTT. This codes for CASSPGVSNQPQHF.

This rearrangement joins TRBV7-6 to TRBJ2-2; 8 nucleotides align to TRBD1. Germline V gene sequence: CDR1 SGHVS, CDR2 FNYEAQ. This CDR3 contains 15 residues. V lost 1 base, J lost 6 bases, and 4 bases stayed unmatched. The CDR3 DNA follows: TGTGCCAGCAGCTTAGTGACAGGGGCGGCCGGGGAGCTGTTTTTT. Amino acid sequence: CASSLVTGAAGELFF.

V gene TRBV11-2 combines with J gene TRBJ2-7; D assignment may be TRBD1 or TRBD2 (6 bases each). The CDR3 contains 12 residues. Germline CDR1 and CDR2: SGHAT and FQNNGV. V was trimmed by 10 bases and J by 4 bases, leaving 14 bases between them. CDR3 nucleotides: TGTGCCACTCGGGGGCCCCAATACGAGCAGTACTTC. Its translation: CATRGPQYEQYF.

The DNA for the CDR3 is TGTGCCAGCAGCTGGGGACACTCAGGGTTGAATGAGCAGTTCTTC. Protein product: CASSWGHSGLNEQFF. The genes are TRBV7-6 and TRBJ2-1, with D tentatively TRBD1 (6 bases). CDR1 is SGHVS and CDR2 is FNYEAQ in the germline V gene. V lost 4 bases, J lost 7 bases, and 17 bases lay in between. CDR3 length: 15 residues.

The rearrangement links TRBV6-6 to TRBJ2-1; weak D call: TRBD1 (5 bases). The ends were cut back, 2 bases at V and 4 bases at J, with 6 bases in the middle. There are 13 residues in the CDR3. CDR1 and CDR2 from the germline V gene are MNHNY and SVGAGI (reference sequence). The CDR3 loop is CASSYRQYNEQFF. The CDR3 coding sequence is TGTGCCAGCAGTTACCGACAGTACAATGAGCAGTTCTTC.

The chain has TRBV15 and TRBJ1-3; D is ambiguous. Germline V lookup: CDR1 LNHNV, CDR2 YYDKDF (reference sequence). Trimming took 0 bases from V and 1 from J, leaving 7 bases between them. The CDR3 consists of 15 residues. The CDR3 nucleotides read TGTGCCACCAGCAGAGATATGAGTTCTGGAAACACCATATATTTT. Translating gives CATSRDMSSGNTIYF. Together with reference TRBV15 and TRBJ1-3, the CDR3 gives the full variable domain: DAMVIQNPRYQVTQFGKPVTLSCSQTLNHNVMYWYQQKSSQAPKLLFHYYDKDFNNEADTPDNFQSRRPNTSFCFLDIRSPGLGDTAMYLCATSRDMSSGNTIYFGEGSWLTVV.